This entry lists 21 T cell receptor beta chains sequenced from one sample in a study of blood T cell repertoires in COVID-19. The method was immunoSEQ multiplex PCR; TCRdb's version includes in-frame clones alone and lacks a portion of them. This sample has about 14,000 clones, with about 83% found just once. Material: peripheral blood. These receptors all come from a human donor with active COVID-19. The donor label of this sample is uncertain.

The rearrangement uses TRBV5-4 and TRBJ1-2; 7 nucleotides match TRBD1. This CDR3 spans 14 amino acids. Trimming took 2 bases from V and 8 from J; bases not matched to a gene: 9. CDR1 SGHNT and CDR2 YYREEE come from the germline V gene (reference sequence). The CDR3 loop reads CASSLQGTDLGYTF. The CDR3 DNA reads as TGTGCCAGCAGCTTACAGGGGACCGATTTGGGCTACACCTTC.

Concerning this clone: At one end, the junction sequence differs from germline, possibly due to a read error. The chain recombines TRBV2 with TRBJ1-2; D is unresolved. The CDR3 is 13 amino acids. Germline lookup yields CDR1 SNHLY and CDR2 FYNNEI. CDR3 region: CASSDQPLVPGRF. For the CDR3, the DNA is TGTGCCAGCAGTGACCAGCCTCTTGTCCCAGGCCGCTTC.

The chain recombines TRBV18 with TRBJ2-1; D is possibly TRBD2 (5 bases). In germline, CDR1 is KGHSH, CDR2 LQKENI. V was clipped by 3 bases and J by 14 bases, with 11 bases between them. The CDR3 spans 11 residues. CDR3 in DNA: TGTGCCAGCTCACCGGGAGAGGCAGAGTTCTTC. It is translated as CASSPGEAEFF.

The V and J genes are TRBV7-3 and TRBJ2-5; D might be TRBD1 (6 bases). CDR3 length: 13 residues. Germline-derived CDR1 and CDR2 are SGHTA and FQGTGA. V lost 5 bases and J 2 bases, leaving 9 bases between the germline ends. The CDR3 sequence is CASSRGQQETQYF. DNA for the CDR3: TGTGCCAGCAGCCGCGGACAGCAAGAGACCCAGTACTTC.

The gene calls are TRBV6-5 and TRBJ1-5; D unresolved. This CDR3 is built from 15 residues. Germline loops: CDR1 MNHEY, CDR2 SVGAGI. V lost 6 bases, J lost 0 bases, and 12 bases lay in between. The CDR3 region is CASRPREASNQPQHF. The CDR3 coding sequence is TGTGCCAGCAGGCCCCGGGAAGCTAGCAATCAGCCCCAGCATTTT.

The CDR3 spells CASSLGLATGELFF. For the CDR3, the DNA is TGTGCCAGCAGTTTAGGGCTAGCCACCGGGGAGCTGTTTTTT. The chain carries TRBV27 and TRBJ2-2; the D gene is possibly TRBD2 (5 bases). V gave up 2 bases and J gave up 4 bases, with 8 bases separating them. From germline, CDR1 is MNHEY and CDR2 SMNVEV (reference sequence). The length of the CDR3 is 14 residues.

The rearrangement uses TRBV5-1 and TRBJ2-2; 8 nucleotides agree with TRBD1. Germline values: CDR1 SGHRS, CDR2 YFSETQ. The CDR3 runs to 16 residues. V gave up 5 bases and J gave up 4 bases; unmatched junction bases: 10. This CDR3 is CASRRAGTGGTGELFF. Written as DNA, the CDR3 is TGCGCCAGCAGGCGAGCCGGGACAGGAGGCACCGGGGAGCTGTTTTTT.

The V gene is TRBV7-2, the J gene TRBJ1-4; a weak D match, TRBD1 (5 bases). Germline V lookup: CDR1 SGHTA, CDR2 FQGNSA. Trimming removed 7 bases from V and 8 bases from J, with 14 bases in between. The length of the CDR3 is 13 residues. CDR3 sequence (DNA): TGTGCCAGCATGGGAGGGGATGGCGAAAAACTGTTTTTT. The encoded protein is CASMGGDGEKLFF.

This clone appeared once. This sequence joins TRBV11-2 and TRBJ2-7; D is ambiguous. CDR3 length equals 14 residues. Germline-derived CDR1 and CDR2 are SGHAT and FQNNGV. V gave up 2 bases and J gave up 4 bases, with 12 bases separating them. Written as DNA, the CDR3 is TGTGCCAGCAGCTTAACGCTTAGAGGATACGAGCAGTACTTC. This translates into CASSLTLRGYEQYF.

In this sample, this clone is large (0.1 to 1%). The J gene is TRBJ2-2, the V gene TRBV10-1, with D possibly being TRBD2 (7 bases). Between the trimmed V and J ends, which lost 8 bases and 4 bases, there was a span of 17 bases. The germline V gene has CDR1 WNHNN and CDR2 SYGVQD (reference sequence). The CDR3 sequence is 15 residues long. The CDR3 here is CASAGGALGTGELFF. The CDR3 nucleotides are TGCGCCAGCGCTGGGGGGGCATTGGGCACCGGGGAGCTGTTTTTT.

Regarding this clone: The DNA is left out, because the CDR3 cannot be placed on it with certainty; the CDR3 is given as TCRdb lists it. The chain links TRBV5-4 to TRBJ1-2; TRBD1 was called by the table and not checked on the DNA. Including both end residues, the CDR3 is 15 amino acids long. From germline, CDR1 is SGHNT and CDR2 YYREEE (reference sequence). CDR3 residues: CASSPGTGLFFGYTF.

CDR3 amino acids: CASSLKPGGTHHGYTF. The CDR3, as DNA: TGTGCCAGCAGCCTAAAGCCAGGGGGAACCCACCATGGCTACACCTTC. This chain links TRBV5-4 with TRBJ1-2; TRBD1 aligns across 7 bases. V gave up 4 bases and J gave up 6 bases; unmatched junction bases: 15. Germline V gene lookup returns CDR1 SGHNT and CDR2 YYREEE (reference sequence). The CDR3 has 16 amino acids.

The CDR3 spells CAWSVTGQSTDTQYF. The CDR3 bases are TGTGCCTGGAGTGTGACAGGGCAATCCACAGATACGCAGTATTTT. The chain is built from TRBV30 and TRBJ2-3; 7 bases match TRBD1. This CDR3 has 15 residues. Trimming removed 0 bases from V and 2 bases from J; junction bases left unmatched: 5. CDR1 and CDR2 from the germline V gene are GTSNPN and SVGIG (reference sequence).

The J gene is TRBJ2-3, the V gene TRBV21-1; the D segment call TRBD2 is taken from the table without a DNA check. TRBV21-1 is noted as a pseudogene. This CDR3 comprises 15 residues. The CDR3 here is CASSIYLLCTDTQYF. DNA of the CDR3: TGTGCCAGCAGCATCTACCTCTTGTGCACAGATACGCAGTATTTT.

There are a few counts of this clone. This sequence joins TRBV28 and TRBJ2-7; possibly TRBD1 for D (5 bases). In germline, CDR1 is MDHEN, CDR2 SYDVKM. The CDR3 totals 17 residues. V lost 5 bases and J lost 3, with 23 bases in between. CDR3 sequence: CASSPSGRAAIIYEQYF. As DNA, the CDR3 is TGTGCCAGCAGTCCCTCAGGCAGGGCAGCTATAATCTACGAGCAGTACTTC.

The chain has TRBV5-4 and TRBJ2-3; D remains ambiguous. This CDR3 spans 13 amino acids. Germline V lookup: CDR1 SGHNT, CDR2 YYREEE (reference sequence). V lost 2 bases, J lost 2 bases, and 6 bases lay in between. CDR3 amino acids: CASSFGLTDTQYF. Here the CDR3 DNA reads TGTGCCAGCAGCTTTGGGCTCACAGATACGCAGTATTTT.

The V gene is TRBV3-1 (or the pseudogene TRBV3-2), the J gene TRBJ1-2, with D unclear. Germline V gene data show CDR1 as LGHDT and CDR2 as YNNKEL (reference sequence). The CDR3 is 13 amino acids. Trimming removed 4 bases from V and 4 bases from J, with 10 bases in between. The CDR3 loop reads CASSPRNFYGYTF. The CDR3 DNA reads as TGTGCCAGCAGCCCTCGAAACTTCTATGGCTACACCTTC.

CDR3 residues: CASSTRRDSSGANVLTF. CDR3 DNA: TGCGCCAGCAGCACCCGCCGGGACAGCTCTGGGGCCAACGTCCTGACTTTC. The chain recombines TRBV5-1 with TRBJ2-6, with 7 bases lining up with TRBD1. The junction had 7 bases not matched to a gene; V was cut back by 4 bases and J by 0 bases. Germline lookup yields CDR1 SGHRS and CDR2 YFSETQ. This CDR3 is 17 amino acids long. Full variable domain (outside the CDR3, taken from reference TRBV5-1 and TRBJ2-6): KAGVTQTPRYLIKTRGQQVTLSCSPISGHRSVSWYQQTPGQGLQFLFEYFSETQRNKGNFPGRFSGRQFSNSRSEMNVSTLELGDSALYLCASSTRRDSSGANVLTFGAGSRLTVL.

The rearrangement joins TRBV5-1 to TRBJ2-2, with 8 bases lining up with TRBD1. This CDR3 spans 15 amino acids. J gave up 8 bases and V 1 base, and 7 bases lay outside the gene matches. The V gene's germline CDR1 is SGHRS and CDR2 YFSETQ. CDR3 sequence reads: CASSLRTGGEGELFF. The CDR3 DNA sequence: TGCGCCAGCAGCTTGCGTACAGGGGGAGAGGGGGAGCTGTTTTTT.

This chain links TRBV5-4 with TRBJ2-7; 9 bases fit TRBD2. Trimming took 2 bases from V and 1 from J; bases not matched to a gene: 4. This CDR3 comprises 15 residues. The germline CDR1 and CDR2 sequences are SGHNT and YYREEE (reference sequence). The CDR3 here is CASSFSSGRSYEQYF. The CDR3 DNA follows: TGTGCCAGCAGCTTTTCGAGCGGGAGGTCCTACGAGCAGTACTTC.

V and J are TRBV7-2 and TRBJ1-5, with TRBD1 as a possible D gene (5 bases). This CDR3 has 15 amino acids. Germline V gene lookup returns CDR1 SGHTA and CDR2 FQGNSA. V was pared by 5 bases and J by 7 bases, with 18 bases between. The CDR3 bases are TGTGCCAGCAGCATCGGACCCGGGGGTGAGCAGCCCCAGCATTTT. Translation: CASSIGPGGEQPQHF.